The sequence of this TCR beta chain was determined in a study of tumor-infiltrating lymphocytes in primary liver carcinoma (dated by TCRdb to 2017 to 2019). Regarding the study in general: Roughly five patients with histopathologically diagnosed primary liver carcinoma underwent surgical resection in China between November 2015 and 2016. Of the five patients (three men and two women, aged 30 to 69 years), four had hepatocellular carcinoma and one had combined HCC and intrahepatic cholangiocarcinoma. Tumors of the five patients were stage T1-T3 N0M0 with maximum diameters of about 4 to 10 cm. Each sample produced roughly 3.65 to 8 million productive TCRbeta reads, and read depth showed no significant difference between tissue types. For each liver tumor, the study sampled five regions along with adjacent normal tissue and blood, and applied TCRbeta repertoire sequencing, expression microarrays and whole-exome sequencing. TCRbeta repertoire sequencing covered roughly 35 specimens from 5 patients: about 25 tumor regions, 5 adjacent noncancerous liver tissues and 5 peripheral blood samples. Reproducibility between technical replicate repertoires was high, with correlation coefficients above 0.95 and mean shared-clone rates about 0.9. What the work shows at the level of the full study, not this receptor alone: Pairs of tumor regions showed greater repertoire overlap (mean about 35%) than tumor-adjacent pairs (approximately 17%) or tumor-blood pairs (about 15%), which is consistent with antigen-driven expansion. Because sequencing covered only the TCR beta chain and unpaired alpha chains were not captured, true repertoire diversity is likely underestimated. Because the samples were bulk and unsorted, CD4+ and CD8+ T cell repertoires could not be compared. Only 4 or 5 patients were included in the study, and the authors note that the findings should be validated in a larger study. A significantly larger repertoire fraction was made up by the top 250 clones in tumors than in blood (p = 0.039).

Blood RNA was extracted from unsorted whole blood with TRIzol reagent; germline DNA came from the DNeasy Blood & Tissue kit. Patients had chronic HBV infection and were treatment-naive at sampling. Approximately 3.8 milliliters of peripheral blood were collected into K2EDTA tubes before surgery. The CDR3 spans 15 residues, from the cysteine through the phenylalanine. The only DNA kept is the CDR3, 45 bases in frame from the first base. The CDR1 and CDR2 encoded by the germline V gene are SGHRS and YFSETQ. After removal of 2 bases from V and 0 bases from J, the junction retains 4 bases not matched to a gene. A constant-region primer and ProtoScript II reverse transcriptase were used to reverse-transcribe TCRbeta-specific cDNA from approximately 500 ng total RNA. Construction of the TCRbeta libraries relied on three nested rounds of multiplex PCR, following a slightly modified ARM-PCR procedure. Multiplex TRBV1-TRBV30 forward primers and a Cbeta reverse primer were used in the first two PCR rounds, each of which was run for roughly 10 cycles. A final 25-cycle PCR with Deep VentR polymerase added sample barcodes and Illumina adapters. Before sequencing, amplicons of 200-500 bp were purified from gel using a QIAquick gel extraction kit. An Illumina HiSeq 2500 was used to sequence the TCRbeta amplicons, generating 250-bp paired-end reads. Per the original workflow: Reads were quality-trimmed with Trimmomatic v0.33, and paired reads were merged with FLASH v1.2.11 to recover full CDR3 sequences. MiGEC v1.2.1b assigned V, D and J germline segments to the rearranged TCRbeta sequences. Clonotype statistics, along with Shannon-Wiener diversity indices, were calculated using VDJtools v1.0.0. To cut down on sampling bias, every analysis after diversity analysis relied on just the 250 most abundant clonotypes from each sample. TCRdb reprocessed the public reads (quality trimming at Q25 with fastp, clone calling with MiXCR) and kept in-frame beta chains. Rows with one shared CDR3 protein collapse into an entry with the most common genes and DNA. It is TCRdb's table, rather than the study itself, that gives the V and J calls and clone size. The sample data list almost 200,000 distinct CDR3 sequences, and roughly two thirds of these were observed just once. Jointly, the top ten make up 6% to 8.5% of the sample.

On this clonotype: The clone's antigen remains unknown. No clone much larger than this one lies a single base away; base qualities are absent.

The chain is assembled from TRBV5-1 and TRBJ1-1; TRBD1 agrees with 7 junctional bases. This clonotype was sampled from an older woman with primary liver carcinoma and hepatitis B virus infection. Source material: peripheral blood. The bases read TGCGCCAGCAGCTTCTCTGACAGGGTGAACACTGAAGCTTTCTTT. Its protein product is CASSFSDRVNTEAFF. This CDR3, with the reference TRBV5-1 and TRBJ1-1 proteins standing in past its ends, gives the full variable domain KAGVTQTPRYLIKTRGQQVTLSCSPISGHRSVSWYQQTPGQGLQFLFEYFSETQRNKGNFPGRFSGRQFSNSRSEMNVSTLELGDSALYLCASSFSDRVNTEAFFGQGTRLTVV.